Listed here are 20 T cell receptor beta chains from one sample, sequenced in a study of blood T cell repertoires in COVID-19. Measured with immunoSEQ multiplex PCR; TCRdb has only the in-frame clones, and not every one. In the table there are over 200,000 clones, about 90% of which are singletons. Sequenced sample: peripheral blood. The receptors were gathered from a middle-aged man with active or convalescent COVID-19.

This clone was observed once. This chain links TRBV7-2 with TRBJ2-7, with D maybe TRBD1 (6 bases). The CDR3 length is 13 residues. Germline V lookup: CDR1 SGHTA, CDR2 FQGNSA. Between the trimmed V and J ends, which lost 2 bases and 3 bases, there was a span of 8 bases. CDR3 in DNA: TGTGCCAGCAGCTTAAAACAGGGCTACGAGCAGTACTTC. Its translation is CASSLKQGYEQYF.

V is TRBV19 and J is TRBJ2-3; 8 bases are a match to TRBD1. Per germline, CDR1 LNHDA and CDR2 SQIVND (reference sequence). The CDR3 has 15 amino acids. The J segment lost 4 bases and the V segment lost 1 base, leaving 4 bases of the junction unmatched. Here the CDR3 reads CASSIGQGLADTQYF. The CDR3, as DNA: TGTGCCAGTAGTATAGGACAGGGGCTTGCAGATACGCAGTATTTT.

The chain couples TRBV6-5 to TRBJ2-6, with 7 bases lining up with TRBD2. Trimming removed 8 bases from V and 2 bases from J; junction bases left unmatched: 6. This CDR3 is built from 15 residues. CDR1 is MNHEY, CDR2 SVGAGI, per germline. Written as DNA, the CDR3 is TGTGCCAGCGCTACGGGGGGTGCTGGGGCCAACGTCCTGACTTTC. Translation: CASATGGAGANVLTF.

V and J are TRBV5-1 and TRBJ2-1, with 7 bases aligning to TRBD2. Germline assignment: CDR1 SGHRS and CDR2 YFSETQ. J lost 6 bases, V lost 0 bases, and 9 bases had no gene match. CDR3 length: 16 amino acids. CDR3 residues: CASSLGGGDYGNEQFF. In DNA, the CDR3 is TGCGCCAGCAGCTTGGGAGGCGGGGACTATGGCAATGAGCAGTTCTTC.

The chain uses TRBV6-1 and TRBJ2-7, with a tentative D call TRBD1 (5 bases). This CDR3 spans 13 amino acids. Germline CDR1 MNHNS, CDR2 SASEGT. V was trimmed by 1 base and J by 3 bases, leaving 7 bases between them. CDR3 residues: CASSEVRGYEQYF. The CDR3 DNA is TGTGCCAGCAGTGAAGTAAGGGGCTACGAGCAGTACTTC.

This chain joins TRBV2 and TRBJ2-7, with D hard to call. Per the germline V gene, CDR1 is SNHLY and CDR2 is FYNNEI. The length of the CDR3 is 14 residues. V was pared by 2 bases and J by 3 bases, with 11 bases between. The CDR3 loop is CASSENPRYYEQYF. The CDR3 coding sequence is TGTGCCAGCAGTGAAAATCCGCGGTACTACGAGCAGTACTTC.

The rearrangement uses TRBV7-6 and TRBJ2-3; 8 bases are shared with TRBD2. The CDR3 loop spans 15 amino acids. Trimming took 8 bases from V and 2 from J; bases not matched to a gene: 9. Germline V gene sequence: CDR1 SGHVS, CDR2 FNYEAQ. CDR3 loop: CASGSAGGFTDTQYF. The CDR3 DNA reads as TGTGCCAGCGGTAGCGCGGGGGGTTTCACAGATACGCAGTATTTT.

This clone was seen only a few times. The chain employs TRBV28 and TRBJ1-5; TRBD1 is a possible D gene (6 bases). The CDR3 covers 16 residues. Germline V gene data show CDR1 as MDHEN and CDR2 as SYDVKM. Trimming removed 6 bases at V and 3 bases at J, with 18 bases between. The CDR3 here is CASSPRGAITNQPQHF. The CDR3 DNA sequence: TGTGCCAGCAGCCCCCGGGGGGCGATTACCAATCAGCCCCAGCATTTT.

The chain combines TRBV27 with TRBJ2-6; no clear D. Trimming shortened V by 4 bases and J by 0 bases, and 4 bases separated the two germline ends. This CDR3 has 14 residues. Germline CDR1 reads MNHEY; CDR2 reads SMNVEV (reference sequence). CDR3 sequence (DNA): TGTGCCAGCAGTTCCATCTCTGGGGCCAACGTCCTGACTTTC. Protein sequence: CASSSISGANVLTF.

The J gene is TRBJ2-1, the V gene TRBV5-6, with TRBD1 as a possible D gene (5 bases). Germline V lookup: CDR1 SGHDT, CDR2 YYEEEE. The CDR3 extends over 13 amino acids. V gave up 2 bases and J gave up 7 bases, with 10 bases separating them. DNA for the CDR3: TGTGCCAGCAGCTTTGGGGCGGTAAATGAGCAGTTCTTC. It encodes CASSFGAVNEQFF.

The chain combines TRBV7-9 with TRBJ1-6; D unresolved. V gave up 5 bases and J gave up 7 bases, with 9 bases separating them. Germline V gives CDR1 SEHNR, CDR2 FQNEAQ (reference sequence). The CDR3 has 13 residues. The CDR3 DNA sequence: TGTGCCAGCAGCCCAAGAGTAAATTCACCCCTCCACTTT. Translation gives CASSPRVNSPLHF.

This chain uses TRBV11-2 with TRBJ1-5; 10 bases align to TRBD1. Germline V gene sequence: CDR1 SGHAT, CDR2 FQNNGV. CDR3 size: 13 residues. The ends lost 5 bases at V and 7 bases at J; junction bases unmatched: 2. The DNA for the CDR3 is TGTGCCAGCAGCCCGACAGGGGGCCAGCCCCAGCATTTT. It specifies CASSPTGGQPQHF.

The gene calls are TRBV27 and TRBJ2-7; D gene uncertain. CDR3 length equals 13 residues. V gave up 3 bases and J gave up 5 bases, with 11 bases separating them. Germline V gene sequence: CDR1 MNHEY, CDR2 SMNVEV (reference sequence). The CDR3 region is CASSFDSGNEQYF. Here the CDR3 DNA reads TGTGCCAGCAGTTTTGACTCCGGCAACGAGCAGTACTTC.

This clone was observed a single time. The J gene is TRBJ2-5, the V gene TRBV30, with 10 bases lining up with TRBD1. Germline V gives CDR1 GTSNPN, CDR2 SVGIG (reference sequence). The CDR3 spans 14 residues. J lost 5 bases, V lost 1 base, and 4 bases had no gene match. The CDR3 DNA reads TGTGCCTGGAGTGGGACAGGGGGAGTCGAGACCCAGTACTTC. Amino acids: CAWSGTGGVETQYF.

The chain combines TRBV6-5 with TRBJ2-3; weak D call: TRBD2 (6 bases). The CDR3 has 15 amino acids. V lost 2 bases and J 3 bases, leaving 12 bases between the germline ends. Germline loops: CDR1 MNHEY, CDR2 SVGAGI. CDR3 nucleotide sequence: TGTGCCAGCAGTTACGGAAGGGACTCAACAGATACGCAGTATTTT. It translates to CASSYGRDSTDTQYF.

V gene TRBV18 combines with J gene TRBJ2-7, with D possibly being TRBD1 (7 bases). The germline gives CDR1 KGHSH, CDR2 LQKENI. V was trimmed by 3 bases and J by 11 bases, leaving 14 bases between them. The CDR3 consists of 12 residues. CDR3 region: CASSPRRGAEYF. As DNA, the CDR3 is TGTGCCAGCTCACCTCGCAGGGGGGCCGAGTACTTC.

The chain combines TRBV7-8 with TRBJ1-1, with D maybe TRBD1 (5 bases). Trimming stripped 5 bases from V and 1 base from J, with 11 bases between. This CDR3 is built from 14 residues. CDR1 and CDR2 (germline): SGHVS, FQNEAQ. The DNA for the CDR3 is TGTGCCAGCAGCCCTACAGGAGAGAACACTGAAGCTTTCTTT. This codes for CASSPTGENTEAFF.

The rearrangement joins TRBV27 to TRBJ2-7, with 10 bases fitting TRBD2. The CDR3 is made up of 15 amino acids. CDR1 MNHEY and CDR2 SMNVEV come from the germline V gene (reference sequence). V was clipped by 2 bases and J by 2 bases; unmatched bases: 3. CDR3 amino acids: CASSLRAGGTYEQYF. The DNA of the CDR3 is TGTGCCAGCAGTTTAAGAGCGGGGGGGACCTACGAGCAGTACTTC.

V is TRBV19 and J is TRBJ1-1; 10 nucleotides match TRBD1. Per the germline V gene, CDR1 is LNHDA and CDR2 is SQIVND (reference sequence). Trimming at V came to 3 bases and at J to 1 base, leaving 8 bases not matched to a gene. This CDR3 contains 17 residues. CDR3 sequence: CASSMGTGAVGNTEAFF. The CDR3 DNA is TGTGCCAGTAGTATGGGGACAGGGGCAGTTGGGAACACTGAAGCTTTCTTT. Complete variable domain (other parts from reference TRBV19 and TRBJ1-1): DGGITQSPKYLFRKEGQNVTLSCEQNLNHDAMYWYRQDPGQGLRLIYYSQIVNDFQKGDIAEGYSVSREKKESFPLTVTSAQKNPTAFYLCASSMGTGAVGNTEAFFGQGTRLTVV.

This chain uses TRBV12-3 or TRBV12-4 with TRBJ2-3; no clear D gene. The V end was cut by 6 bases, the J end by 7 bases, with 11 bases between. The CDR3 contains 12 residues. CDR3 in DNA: TGTGCCAGCAGCCAGGCCGGCAATACGCAGTATTTT. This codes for CASSQAGNTQYF.